These 13 T cell receptor beta chains were all obtained from the same sample, sequenced in a study of technical replicates of blood from a few donors. Assay used: immunoSEQ multiplex PCR; TCRdb lists only in-frame clones, some missing. Among roughly 72,000 clones listed, approximately 91% were seen once. The sample consisted of T cells isolated from PBMCs. The receptors come from a human donor in good health.

This chain connects TRBV29-1 to TRBJ1-2, with D maybe TRBD1 (5 bases). Trimming removed 4 bases at V and 8 bases at J, with 20 bases between. This CDR3 contains 14 residues. CDR1 is SQVTM, CDR2 ANQGSEA, per germline. The CDR3 DNA reads TGCAGCGTTGCGGCGGCAGGGTCAGGATTCGGCTACACCTTC. Translation: CSVAAAGSGFGYTF.

This rearrangement joins TRBV18 to TRBJ1-1; a possible D gene is TRBD1 (6 bases). The CDR3 runs to 14 residues. V was cut by 5 bases and J by 5 bases, with 15 bases left in between. Germline V gene data show CDR1 as KGHSH and CDR2 as LQKENI. CDR3 sequence (DNA): TGTGCCAGCTCAGCTGGACAGCACAGGACTGAAGCTTTCTTT. Translation: CASSAGQHRTEAFF.

This chain uses TRBV29-1 with TRBJ2-1; 7 bases map to TRBD2. The CDR3 loop spans 15 amino acids. J lost 9 bases, V lost 7 bases, and 18 bases had no gene match. CDR1 SQVTM and CDR2 ANQGSEA come from the germline V gene. The CDR3 nucleotides are TGCAGCGACCTAGATCCGGGACTACCTTTTATTGAGCAGTTCTTC. This translates into CSDLDPGLPFIEQFF.

The CDR3 sequence: CASIFELAGPQETQYF. The CDR3 nucleotides are TGTGCCAGCATTTTTGAGCTAGCGGGACCACAAGAGACCCAGTACTTC. The chain links TRBV28 to TRBJ2-5, with 9 bases that match TRBD2. Germline-derived CDR1 and CDR2 are MDHEN and SYDVKM. The CDR3 totals 16 residues. J was trimmed by 2 bases and V by 7 bases; bases with no gene match: 11.

This clone has just one count. CDR3 in amino acids: CASSRLPSYEQYF. Written as DNA, the CDR3 is TGTGCCAGCAGTCGACTGCCCTCCTACGAGCAGTACTTC. This chain connects TRBV6-5 to TRBJ2-7, with unresolved D. This CDR3 is 13 amino acids long. Trimming cost V 5 bases and J 0 bases, with 8 bases left between them. Germline V gene sequence: CDR1 MNHEY, CDR2 SVGAGI.

The rearrangement joins TRBV28 to TRBJ1-1, with TRBD1 as a possible D gene (5 bases). The CDR3 contains 13 residues. V was trimmed by 2 bases and J by 5 bases, leaving 9 bases between them. Germline assignment: CDR1 MDHEN and CDR2 SYDVKM. The CDR3 coding sequence is TGTGCCAGCAGTTTACGGGGGGGGACTGAAGCTTTCTTT. The encoded protein is CASSLRGGTEAFF. The full variable domain, its missing parts supplied by reference TRBV28 and TRBJ1-1, is DVKVTQSSRYLVKRTGEKVFLECVQDMDHENMFWYRQDPGLGLRLIYFSYDVKMKEKGDIPEGYSVSREKKERFSLILESASTNQTSMYLCASSLRGGTEAFFGQGTRLTVV.

The table lists this clone with a count of one. This chain connects TRBV6-1 to TRBJ1-2; 8 bases line up with TRBD1. Germline CDR1 is MNHNS and CDR2 is SASEGT. The V and J ends lost 6 bases and 5 bases, in that order; junction bases with no gene match: 5. The CDR3 extends over 13 amino acids. CDR3 coding DNA: TGTGCCAGCAGCCAACAGGGGGTATATGGCTACACCTTC. Encoded protein: CASSQQGVYGYTF.

This clone occurred a few times. V usage is TRBV27 and J usage is TRBJ1-2; D gene ambiguous. With 6 bases removed from V and 8 bases from J, the gap between germline ends came to 22 bases. Germline V gene data show CDR1 as MNHEY and CDR2 as SMNVEV (reference sequence). The CDR3 spans 15 residues. In DNA, the CDR3 is TGTGCCAGCAGCCTCATCGGACCGGACTTGGAAGGCTACACCTTC. This gives the protein CASSLIGPDLEGYTF.

V gene TRBV29-1 combines with J gene TRBJ2-7; perhaps TRBD2 as D (7 bases). V lost 4 bases and J lost 2, with 9 bases in between. This CDR3 comprises 12 residues. Germline V lookup: CDR1 SQVTM, CDR2 ANQGSEA. CDR3 protein: CSVVGGAYEQYF. The CDR3 DNA is TGCAGCGTTGTAGGGGGGGCCTACGAGCAGTACTTC.

The chain employs TRBV9 and TRBJ2-1; 14 bases map to TRBD2. CDR1 is SGDLS and CDR2 is YYNGEE in the germline V gene. The CDR3 is 16 residues long. V shed 4 bases, J shed 9 bases, and the junction held 9 bases outside the gene matches. The CDR3, as DNA: TGTGCCAGCAGCTCAGGACTAGCGGGGGGTAGGGGTGAGCAGTTCTTC. This gives the protein CASSSGLAGGRGEQFF.

The J gene is TRBJ1-1, the V gene TRBV21-1; TRBD1, as called in the table, went unchecked against the DNA. TRBV21-1 is assigned pseudogene status. The CDR3 runs 13 residues. This CDR3 is CASSITAHTEAFF. CDR3 DNA: TGTGCCAGCAGCATAACAGCCCACACTGAAGCTTTCTTT.

The chain uses TRBV7-9 and TRBJ2-7; D gene ambiguous. The CDR3 has 13 residues. The ends were cut back, 2 bases at V and 4 bases at J, with 9 bases in the middle. Germline loops: CDR1 SEHNR, CDR2 FQNEAQ (reference sequence). In DNA, the CDR3 is TGTGCCAGCAGCTTAACCCTGGCATACGAGCAGTACTTC. Residues: CASSLTLAYEQYF.

The chain couples TRBV5-5 to TRBJ1-2; TRBD1 is a possible D gene (5 bases). The CDR3 contains 14 residues. Germline CDR1 SGHKS, CDR2 YYEKEE (reference sequence). Trimming took 0 bases from V and 3 from J, leaving 9 bases between them. The CDR3 spells CASSLEGRDYGYTF. The CDR3 DNA sequence: TGTGCCAGCAGCTTGGAGGGGCGCGACTATGGCTACACCTTC.